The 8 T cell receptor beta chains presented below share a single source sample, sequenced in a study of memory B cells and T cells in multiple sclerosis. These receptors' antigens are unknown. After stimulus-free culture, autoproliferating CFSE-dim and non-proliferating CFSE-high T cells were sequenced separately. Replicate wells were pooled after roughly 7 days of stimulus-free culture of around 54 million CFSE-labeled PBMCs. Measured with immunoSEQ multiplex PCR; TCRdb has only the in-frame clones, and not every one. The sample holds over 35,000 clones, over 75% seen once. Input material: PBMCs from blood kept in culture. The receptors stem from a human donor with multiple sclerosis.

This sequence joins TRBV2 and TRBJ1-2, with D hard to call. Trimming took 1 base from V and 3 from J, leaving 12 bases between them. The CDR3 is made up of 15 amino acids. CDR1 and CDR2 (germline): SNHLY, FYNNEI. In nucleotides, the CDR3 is TGTGCCAGCAGTGAAGGGCCGGGTTTCGACTATGGCTACACCTTC. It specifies CASSEGPGFDYGYTF.

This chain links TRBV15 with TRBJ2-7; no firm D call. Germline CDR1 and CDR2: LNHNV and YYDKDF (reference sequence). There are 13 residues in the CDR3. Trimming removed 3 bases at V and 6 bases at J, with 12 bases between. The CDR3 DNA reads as TGTGCCACCAGCAGGGACGGTGCGAGCGAGCAGTACTTC. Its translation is CATSRDGASEQYF.

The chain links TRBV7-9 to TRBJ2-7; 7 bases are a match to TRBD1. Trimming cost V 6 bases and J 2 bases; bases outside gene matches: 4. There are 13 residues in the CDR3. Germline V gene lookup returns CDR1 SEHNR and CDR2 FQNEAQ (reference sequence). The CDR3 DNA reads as TGTGCCAGCAGAGCCGGGACAGCCTACGAGCAGTACTTC. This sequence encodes CASRAGTAYEQYF.

CDR3 loop: CASSKTSLYGYTF. As DNA, the CDR3 is TGTGCCAGCAGCAAGACATCACTCTATGGCTACACCTTC. V gene TRBV6-5 combines with J gene TRBJ1-2; no clear D gene. The germline V gene has CDR1 MNHEY and CDR2 SVGAGI. Trimming pared 6 bases from V and 4 bases from J, leaving 12 bases between. The CDR3 extends over 13 amino acids.

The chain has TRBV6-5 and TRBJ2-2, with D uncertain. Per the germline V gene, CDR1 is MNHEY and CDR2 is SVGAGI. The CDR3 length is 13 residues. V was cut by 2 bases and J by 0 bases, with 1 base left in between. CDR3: CASSYPNTGELFF. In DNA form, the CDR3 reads TGTGCCAGCAGTTACCCGAACACCGGGGAGCTGTTTTTT.

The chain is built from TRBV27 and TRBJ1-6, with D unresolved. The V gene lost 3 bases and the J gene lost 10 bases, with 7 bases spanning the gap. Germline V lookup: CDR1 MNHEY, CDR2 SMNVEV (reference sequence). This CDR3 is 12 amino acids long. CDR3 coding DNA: TGTGCCAGCAGTTTCCCCCAATCACCCCTCCACTTT. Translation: CASSFPQSPLHF.

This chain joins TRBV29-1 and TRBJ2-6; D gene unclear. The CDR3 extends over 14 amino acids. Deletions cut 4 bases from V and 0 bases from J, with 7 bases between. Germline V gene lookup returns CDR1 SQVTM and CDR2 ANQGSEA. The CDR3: CSVGAVSGANVLTF. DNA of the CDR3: TGCAGCGTTGGAGCCGTCTCTGGGGCCAACGTCCTGACTTTC.

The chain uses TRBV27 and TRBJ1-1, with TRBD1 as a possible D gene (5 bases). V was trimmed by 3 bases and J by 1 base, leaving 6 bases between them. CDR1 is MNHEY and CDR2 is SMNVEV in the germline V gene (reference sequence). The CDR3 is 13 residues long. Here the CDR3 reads CASSFTGNTEAFF. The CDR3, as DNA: TGTGCCAGCAGTTTTACAGGGAACACTGAAGCTTTCTTT.